Sequencing of this TCR beta chain was carried out in a study of cytomegalovirus exposure and HLA in healthy donors. This clone was detected a few times. What it binds is not known. This CDR3 spans 15 amino acids. Germline V gene sequence: CDR1 SNHLY, CDR2 FYNNEI. Trimming cost V 7 bases and J 5 bases; bases outside gene matches: 10. With 60 Vbeta and 13 Jbeta primers, the PCR was carried out. The data were produced by immunoSEQ multiplex PCR, yet TCRdb's version contains in-frame clones alone and is incomplete. The top ten clones hold about 2% of a sample with around 88,000 clones, 74% of them seen once. Findings and limits, study-wide: Later, TCR association rates were found to vary by HLA locus, highest for DRB1 and lowest for HLA-C. TCR beta V segments were, for the most part, productive about 90% or about 30% of the time in an earlier analysis. Using a false discovery rate of 0.05, a later analysis showed that approximately 16,000 TCR beta sequences were associated with HLA alleles. Within the data, a cluster of highly shared sequence variants was likely a sequencing artifact.

This TCR was recovered from a male donor in good health and CMV-seronegative. The chain uses TRBV2 and TRBJ1-4; 7 bases line up with TRBD1. Material: PBMCs. This CDR3 reads CASNPRQGINEKLFF. CDR3 nucleotides: TGTGCCAGCAATCCCAGACAGGGAATAAATGAAAAACTGTTTTTT.